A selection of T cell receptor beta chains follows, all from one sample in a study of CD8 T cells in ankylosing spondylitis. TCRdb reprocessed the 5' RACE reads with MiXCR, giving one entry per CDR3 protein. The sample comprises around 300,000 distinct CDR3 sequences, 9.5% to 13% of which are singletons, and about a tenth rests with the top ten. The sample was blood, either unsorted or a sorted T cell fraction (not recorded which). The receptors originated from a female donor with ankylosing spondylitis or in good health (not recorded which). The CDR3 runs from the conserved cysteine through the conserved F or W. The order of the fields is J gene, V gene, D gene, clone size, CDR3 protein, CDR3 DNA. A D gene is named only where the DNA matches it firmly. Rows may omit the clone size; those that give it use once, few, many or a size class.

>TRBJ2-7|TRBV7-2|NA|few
CASSLSGNGQYEQYF
TGTGCCAGCAGCTTAAGCGGCAACGGGCAGTACGAGCAGTACTTC
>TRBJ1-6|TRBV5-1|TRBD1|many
CASTRSGQDNSPLHF
TGCGCCAGCACAAGGAGCGGACAGGACAATTCACCCCTCCACTTT
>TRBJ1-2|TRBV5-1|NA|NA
CASSRDAIATNYGYTF
TGCGCCAGCAGCCGGGACGCTATAGCGACTAACTATGGCTACACCTTC
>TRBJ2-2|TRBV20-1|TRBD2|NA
CCARDMRGGTLRGELFF
TGCTGTGCTAGAGATATGCGCGGGGGTACATTGCGGGGGGAGCTGTTTTTT
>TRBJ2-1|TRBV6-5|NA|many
CASSYSLNNNEQFF
TGTGCCAGCAGTTACTCTCTGAACAACAATGAGCAGTTCTTC
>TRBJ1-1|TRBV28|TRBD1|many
CASSRDRIFPNTEAFF
TGTGCCAGCAGTCGGGACAGGATCTTCCCGAACACTGAAGCTTTCTTT
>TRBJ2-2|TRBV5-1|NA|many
CASSFDRGGTGELFF
TGCGCCAGCAGCTTCGACAGGGGAGGGACCGGGGAGCTGTTTTTT
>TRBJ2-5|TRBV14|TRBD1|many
CASSQATTTGAQYF
TGTGCCAGCAGCCAGGCTACCACCACAGGGGCCCAGTACTTC
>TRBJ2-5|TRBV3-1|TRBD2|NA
CASSQGSGGTQETQYF
TGTGCCAGCAGCCAAGGTAGCGGGGGGACCCAAGAGACCCAGTACTTC
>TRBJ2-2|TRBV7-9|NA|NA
CASSLAVATGELLF
TGTGCCAGCAGCTTAGCGGTTGCAACCGGGGAGCTGTTATTT
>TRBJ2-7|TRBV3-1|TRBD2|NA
CASSQGTSGGSYEQYF
TGTGCCAGCAGCCAGGGGACTAGCGGGGGCTCCTACGAGCAGTACTTC
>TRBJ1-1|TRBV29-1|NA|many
CSATDQGSLTAFF
TGCAGCGCTACGGACCAAGGGTCTCTTACAGCTTTCTTT
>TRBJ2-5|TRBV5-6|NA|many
CASSLLGETQYF
TGTGCCAGCAGCTTGTTAGGAGAGACCCAGTACTTC
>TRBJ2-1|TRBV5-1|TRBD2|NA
CASSLATGGGPENEQFF
TGCGCCAGCAGCTTGGCCACTGGCGGGGGGCCGGAAAATGAGCAGTTCTTC
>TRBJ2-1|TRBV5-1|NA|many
CASSTGDNHGNEQFF
TGCGCCAGCAGCACCGGGGACAATCATGGGAATGAGCAGTTCTTC
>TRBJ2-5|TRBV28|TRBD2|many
CASSLYGTSGRAMETQYF
TGTGCCAGCAGTCTCTACGGGACTAGCGGGAGGGCCATGGAGACCCAGTACTTC
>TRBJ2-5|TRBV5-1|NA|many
CASSPRGGETQYF
TGCGCCAGCAGCCCAAGGGGTGGTGAGACCCAGTACTTC
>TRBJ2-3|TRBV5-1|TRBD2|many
CASSVGTSGGADTQYF
TGCGCCAGCAGCGTGGGGACTAGCGGAGGCGCAGATACGCAGTATTTT
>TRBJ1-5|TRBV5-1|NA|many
CASSLGGQGGNQPQHF
TGCGCCAGCAGCTTGGGTGGCCAGGGCGGGAATCAGCCCCAGCATTTT
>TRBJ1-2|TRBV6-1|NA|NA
CASSPQLGDYGYTF
TGTGCCAGCAGTCCACAGTTAGGGGACTATGGCTACACCTTC
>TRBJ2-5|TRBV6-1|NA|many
CASSTTLARETQYF
TGTGCCAGCAGCACGACTCTAGCAAGGGAGACCCAGTACTTC
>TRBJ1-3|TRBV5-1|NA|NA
CASSLAGLGNTIYF
TGCGCCAGCAGCTTAGCGGGGCTCGGAAACACCATATATTTT
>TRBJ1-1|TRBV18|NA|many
CASSPLGQMNTEAFF
TGTGCCAGCTCACCCCTCGGGCAGATGAACACTGAAGCTTTCTTT
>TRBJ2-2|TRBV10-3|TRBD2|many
CAISESSGKNTGELFF
TGTGCCATCAGTGAGTCTAGCGGGAAGAACACCGGGGAGCTGTTTTTT
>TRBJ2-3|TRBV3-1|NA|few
CASSEVWGAATDTQYF
TGTGCCAGCAGTGAAGTGTGGGGGGCCGCGACAGATACGCAGTATTTT
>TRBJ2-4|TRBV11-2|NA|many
CASSLLRGPGYIQYF
TGTGCCAGCAGCCTCCTCCGGGGGCCGGGATACATTCAGTACTTC
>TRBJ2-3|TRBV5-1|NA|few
CASSLVGASTDTQYF
TGCGCCAGCAGCTTGGTGGGCGCTAGCACAGATACGCAGTATTTT
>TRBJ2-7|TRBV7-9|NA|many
CASWEQGIGYEQYF
TGTGCCAGCTGGGAACAGGGTATTGGATACGAGCAGTACTTC
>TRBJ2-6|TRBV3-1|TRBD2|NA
CASSQVWRGARGANVLTF
TGTGCCAGCAGCCAAGTATGGCGGGGGGCGCGTGGGGCCAACGTCCTGACTTTC
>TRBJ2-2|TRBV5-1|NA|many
CASSLKTAIAGELFF
TGCGCCAGCAGCTTGAAAACGGCAATCGCCGGGGAGCTGTTTTTT
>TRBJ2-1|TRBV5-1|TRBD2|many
CASSLTIAGGLYNEQFF
TGCGCCAGCAGCTTGACCATAGCGGGGGGCCTATACAATGAGCAGTTCTTC
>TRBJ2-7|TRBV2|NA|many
CASRTDRYEQYF
TGTGCCAGCAGGACAGACAGGTACGAGCAGTACTTC
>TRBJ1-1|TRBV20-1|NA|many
CSARLSGGAEAFF
TGCAGTGCTAGACTGTCGGGGGGGGCTGAAGCTTTCTTT
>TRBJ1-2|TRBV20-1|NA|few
CSARGYGYTF
TGCAGTGCTCGGGGGTATGGCTACACCTTC
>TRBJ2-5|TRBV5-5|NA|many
CASSSQLNQETQYF
TGTGCCAGCAGCTCCCAACTAAACCAAGAGACCCAGTACTTC
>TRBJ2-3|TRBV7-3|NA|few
CASSPNSIGTDTQYF
TGTGCCAGCAGCCCTAACAGCATTGGCACAGATACGCAGTATTTT
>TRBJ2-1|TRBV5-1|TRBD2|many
CASSLMTSGRNEQFF
TGCGCCAGCAGCTTGATGACTAGCGGGAGGAATGAGCAGTTCTTC
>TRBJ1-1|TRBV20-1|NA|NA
CSAIRILTTTEAFF
TGCAGTGCCATAAGGATCCTAACGACAACTGAAGCTTTCTTT
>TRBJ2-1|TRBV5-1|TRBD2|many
CASRTSGSSYNEQFF
TGCGCCAGCAGAACTAGCGGAAGCTCCTACAATGAGCAGTTCTTC
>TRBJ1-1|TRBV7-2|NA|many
CASSSQGSATEAFF
TGTGCCAGCAGCTCCCAGGGTTCTGCGACTGAAGCTTTCTTT
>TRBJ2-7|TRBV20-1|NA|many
CSANFEGSTYEQYF
TGCAGTGCTAATTTTGAGGGGTCAACCTACGAGCAGTACTTC
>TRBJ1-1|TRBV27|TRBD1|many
CASSNRQGGNTEAFF
TGTGCCAGCAGTAACCGACAGGGAGGGAACACTGAAGCTTTCTTT
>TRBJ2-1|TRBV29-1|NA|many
CSAANRDWSEQFF
TGCAGCGCCGCGAACAGGGACTGGAGTGAGCAGTTCTTC
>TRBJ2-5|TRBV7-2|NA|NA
CASSLSHGQETQYF
TGTGCCAGCAGCCTTTCCCACGGCCAAGAGACCCAGTACTTC
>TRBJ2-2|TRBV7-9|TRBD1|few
CASPLTGDVSNTGELFF
TGTGCCAGTCCACTGACAGGGGACGTGTCTAACACCGGGGAGCTGTTTTTT
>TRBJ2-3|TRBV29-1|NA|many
CSVDDWGADTQYF
TGCAGCGTTGATGACTGGGGAGCAGATACGCAGTATTTT
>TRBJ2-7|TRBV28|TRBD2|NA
CAGRAPGTSSYEQYF
TGTGCCGGCAGGGCCCCCGGGACTAGCTCCTACGAGCAGTACTTC
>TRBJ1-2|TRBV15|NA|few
CATSRDTGHRGYTF
TGTGCCACCAGCAGAGATACAGGGCACCGTGGCTACACCTTC